The clone carrying this T cell receptor beta chain is labeled medium-sized (0.01 to 0.1%). V lost 4 bases to trimming and J lost 2 bases; unmatched junction nucleotides: 4. Germline V gene lookup returns CDR1 SGDLS and CDR2 YYNGEE. The CDR3 loop spans 14 amino acids. These data are taken from a study of HIV-infected patients and healthy controls. Across the whole study: Total CDR3 counts per chain did not differ significantly between patients and controls.

Alpha and beta constant-region primers primed reverse transcription of around 500 ng RNA. Alpha and beta chain libraries were made separately by chain-specific third strand synthesis with multiplexing indices. TCRdb passed the 5' RACE reads through MiXCR, listing each CDR3 protein once. The data contain 6,000 to 9,500 distinct CDR3 sequences, 9.3% of them singletons. All unsorted peripheral T cells were captured because whole blood was used without fractionation. Peripheral blood, approximately 2.5 ml, was drawn for RNA extraction. The sample consisted of blood, taken before antiretroviral therapy. The source is an adult with HIV infection. This rearrangement joins TRBV9 to TRBJ2-5; TRBD1 matches 8 bases. The CDR3 here is CASSQGTGQETQYF. DNA of the CDR3: TGTGCCAGCAGCCAAGGGACAGGACAAGAGACCCAGTACTTC. Variable domain in full (rest from reference TRBV9 and TRBJ2-5): DSGVTQTPKHLITATGQRVTLRCSPRSGDLSVYWYQQSLDQGLQFLIQYYNGEERAKGNILERFSAQQFPDLHSELNLSSLELGDSALYFCASSQGTGQETQYFGPGTRLLVL.